These T cell receptor beta chains were read from a single sample in a study of T-cell reconstitution after alpha-beta-depleted transplantation in children. TCRdb re-analysed the PCR reads in MiXCR, keeping a single row per CDR3 protein. Among 480,000 or so distinct CDR3 sequences listed, 10% to 13% were seen once. The specimen comprised PBMCs, sampled before TCRalphabeta/CD19-depleted stem cell transplant. The receptors here all came from a child aged 2 to 10 with inherited bone marrow failure, due to receive a stem cell transplant. Each CDR3 is given with its conserved first and last residue. Each record gives: CDR3 protein, J gene, D gene, V gene. A D gene is named only where the DNA matches it firmly.

CSVGAGSYEQYF TRBJ2-7 NA TRBV29-1
CASSFNIYGYTF TRBJ1-2 NA TRBV28
CSADSSQETQYF TRBJ2-5 NA TRBV20-1
CASSQVWSSNSPLHF TRBJ1-6 NA TRBV4-3
CASSQDWRGARYNEQFF TRBJ2-1 TRBD2 TRBV4-1
CASSLWAGQGANGELFF TRBJ2-2 TRBD1 TRBV27
CASSAERAPYNEQFF TRBJ2-1 NA TRBV5-6
CASSFGLAHRSLQETQYF TRBJ2-5 TRBD2 TRBV5-1
CASSLGGGVPSYEQYF TRBJ2-7 NA TRBV28
CSARGTGGGGGYTF TRBJ1-2 TRBD1 TRBV20-1
CASSQARDQETQYF TRBJ2-5 NA TRBV4-1